A selection of T cell receptor beta chains follows, all from one sample in a study of T-cell reconstitution after alpha-beta-depleted transplantation in children. TCRdb reprocessed the PCR reads via MiXCR and lists one record per CDR3 protein. Among about 500,000 distinct CDR3 sequences listed, about an eighth were seen once. The sequences come from PBMCs, mostly from graft donor cells, collected 180 days after TCRalphabeta/CD19-depleted stem cell transplant. The receptors derive from a female patient aged 2-15 years who had a stem cell transplant for aplastic anemia, so the T cells may come from the graft donor. Each CDR3 is given with its conserved first and last residue. Each record gives: clone size, J gene, V gene, D gene, CDR3 DNA, CDR3 protein. D genes are given only for firm matches. Size is omitted from some rows. Given values are once, few, many or a class for expanded clones.

. TRBJ1-4 TRBV6-1 TRBD1 TGTGCCAGCAGTGCAAGGGGGCCGTGGGATGAAAAACTGTTTTTT CASSARGPWDEKLFF
many TRBJ1-5 TRBV28 TRBD1 TGTGCCAGCAGTTCACGGACAGGGGCTCAGCCCCAGCATTTT CASSSRTGAQPQHF
many TRBJ2-7 TRBV6-1 TRBD2 TGTGCCAGCACCTATGGGACTAGCGGAGGCTACGAGCAGTACTTC CASTYGTSGGYEQYF
. TRBJ1-5 TRBV12-3/TRBV12-4 TRBD1 TGTACCAGCAGTCCATCTAATAAGGCTACAGGGGTAGGCAATCAGCCCCAGCATTTT CTSSPSNKATGVGNQPQHF
few TRBJ1-5 TRBV7-2 . TGTGCCAGCAGCTTAGGACCAGCGGACAGCAATCAGCCCCAGCATTTT CASSLGPADSNQPQHF
. TRBJ1-6 TRBV7-9 . TGTGCCAGCAGCTTAGCCCCTCGGACGGTTGCAAGCTCACCCCTCCACTTT CASSLAPRTVASSPLHF
few TRBJ2-5 TRBV29-1 TRBD2 TGCAGCGTTGGCTTCCCCGGGACTAGGAGGTGGGAGACCCAGTACTTC CSVGFPGTRRWETQYF
few TRBJ1-1 TRBV28 TRBD1 TGTGCCAGCAGCACCACCGGGACAGGGGTTGGAGCTTTCTTT CASSTTGTGVGAFF
many TRBJ2-3 TRBV12-3/TRBV12-4 . TGTGCCAGCAGACGGAGCGAGGATACGCAGTATTTT CASRRSEDTQYF
. TRBJ2-5 TRBV9 . TGTGCCAGCAGCGTAGCTGTAGGTCCGGCGGCGCTCAGCCAGACCCAGTACTTC CASSVAVGPAALSQTQYF
few TRBJ1-1 TRBV6-2/TRBV6-3 . TGTGCCAGCAGTTATCGCGGAGTTCAGGAAGCTTTCTTT CASSYRGVQEAFF
. TRBJ1-5 TRBV28 TRBD1 TGTGCCAGCAGTACCGCGGACAGGTTCGTGCAGCCCCAGCATTTT CASSTADRFVQPQHF
. TRBJ2-2 TRBV20-1 TRBD1 TGCAGTGCTAGAGAGCTGCCTGGGACAGGGAGCACCGGGGAGCTGTTTTTT CSARELPGTGSTGELFF
few TRBJ2-7 TRBV20-1 . TGCAGTGCTATTCTCATCTCCACGGGCTACGAGCAGTACTTC CSAILISTGYEQYF
. TRBJ2-1 TRBV11-2 . TGTGCCAGCAGCTACAACTTGTGGACTATTCAGGTCCACAATGAGCAGTTCTTC CASSYNLWTIQVHNEQFF
few TRBJ1-1 TRBV18 . TGTGCCAGCTCACCATCGTCTGAAGCTTTCTTT CASSPSSEAFF
few TRBJ2-5 TRBV5-1 . TGCGCCAGCAGCTTGGAGTCCAGTTACGAGGGGGAGACCCAGTACTTC CASSLESSYEGETQYF
. TRBJ1-2 TRBV18 . TGTGCCAGCTGCCAAAAGATTGGTGACAGTCCTAACTATGGCTACACCTTC CASCQKIGDSPNYGYTF
. TRBJ2-7 TRBV29-1 TRBD2 TGCAGCGTTGAACGACTAGCGGGGTACTCCTACGAGCAGTACTTC CSVERLAGYSYEQYF
once TRBJ2-2 TRBV15 . TGTGCCACCAGCAGAGATAAGGGGGGACCCGGGGAGCTGTTTTTT CATSRDKGGPGELFF
. TRBJ2-1 TRBV4-1 . TGCGCCAGCAGCCTACAAGCGGGTCCTTCCTACAATGAGCAGTTCTTC CASSLQAGPSYNEQFF
many TRBJ2-3 TRBV7-8 . TGTGCCAGCAGCCGCGCCCTTAGCGGAGATACGCAGTATTTT CASSRALSGDTQYF
many TRBJ2-5 TRBV7-2 . TGTGCCAGCAGCCCAAGAAGGGGGATCCAAGAGACCCAGTACTTC CASSPRRGIQETQYF
many TRBJ2-7 TRBV28 TRBD1 TGTGCCAGCAGACCTAGGGACAGGGGACTCTACGAGCAGTACTTC CASRPRDRGLYEQYF
few TRBJ2-4 TRBV14 . TGTGCCAGCAGCCTGACCCACTCAGCGATTCAGTACTTC CASSLTHSAIQYF
few TRBJ2-1 TRBV19 TRBD1 TGTGCCAGTAGAGACTCCGGGACAGTCGGGTTCTTC CASRDSGTVGFF
. TRBJ2-1 TRBV24-1 TRBD2 TGTGCCACCAGTGCGTGGGGGGAGGGGAACAATGAGCAGTTCTTC CATSAWGEGNNEQFF
few TRBJ2-7 TRBV5-1 . TGCGCCAGCAGCCCTTCGAACTCCTACGAGCAGTACTTC CASSPSNSYEQYF
. TRBJ2-2 TRBV12-3/TRBV12-4 TRBD2 TGTGCCAGCAGTAGCGGGAGGGCCTTCACCGGGGAGCTGTTTTTT CASSSGRAFTGELFF
. TRBJ2-3 TRBV10-3 . TGTGCCATCAGTGGCCGGGTCCGTAAGACCACAGATACGCAGTATTTT CAISGRVRKTTDTQYF
. TRBJ1-6 TRBV7-2 . TGTGCCAGCAGCTTAGGAGAACCCCTCCACTTT CASSLGEPLHF
. TRBJ1-2 TRBV5-8 TRBD1 TGTGCCAGCAGCTTGAGGGACAGGGGGCCTGGCTACACCTTC CASSLRDRGPGYTF
. TRBJ2-1 TRBV3-1 . TGTGCCAGCAGCCAGTGGCGCGATGAGCAGTTCTTC CASSQWRDEQFF
many TRBJ2-3 TRBV4-2 TRBD2 TGTGCCAGCACCCCCCTTAGGGGGCGACGGACTAGCGGGAGGGCCCAAGCGGATACGCAGTATTTT CASTPLRGRRTSGRAQADTQYF
. TRBJ2-7 TRBV4-3 . TGCGCCAGCAGCCACGGGGCAGGGGACTACGAGCAGTACTTC CASSHGAGDYEQYF
. TRBJ1-5 TRBV14 . TGTGCCAGCAGCCAAGCCAGAAATCAGCCCCAGCATTTT CASSQARNQPQHF
many TRBJ2-1 TRBV5-1 . TGCGCCAGCAGCTTGGTAGAGGGGGGCAATGAGCAGTTCTTC CASSLVEGGNEQFF
few TRBJ2-1 TRBV6-6 TRBD1 TGTGCCAGCAGGACGACAGGGGATGAGCAGTTCTTC CASRTTGDEQFF
. TRBJ2-1 TRBV6-2/TRBV6-3 TRBD2 TGTGCCAGCCTCTTCGGACTAGCGGATTCCTCCTACAATGAGCAGTTCTTC CASLFGLADSSYNEQFF
few TRBJ2-5 TRBV10-2 . TGCGCCATCCAGCGGCAGGGCCAAGAGACCCAGTACTTC CAIQRQGQETQYF
. TRBJ2-1 TRBV29-1 . TGCAGCGTCGAGGGACTCACGTACAATGAGCAGTTCTTC CSVEGLTYNEQFF
many TRBJ1-1 TRBV7-9 . TGTGCCAGCAGCTTACGGACGGAGAACACTGAAGCTTTCTTT CASSLRTENTEAFF
many TRBJ1-4 TRBV29-1 . TGCAGCGTTGGGGGCAGGAGAACTAATGAAAAACTGTTTTTT CSVGGRRTNEKLFF
few TRBJ1-5 TRBV7-9 . TGTGCCAGCAGCTCTGTCGGGGGACACCTTAGCAATCAGCCCCAGCATTTT CASSSVGGHLSNQPQHF
few TRBJ1-2 TRBV10-3 TRBD1 TGTGCCATCAGCCGAGAGGGGACAGGGGTGGCCTATGGCTACACCTTC CAISREGTGVAYGYTF
. TRBJ2-1 TRBV20-1 TRBD2 TGCAGTGCTAGAGGGTCGATTGGACTAGCGGGAGTCAATGAGCAGTTCTTC CSARGSIGLAGVNEQFF
. TRBJ1-3 TRBV29-1 TRBD1 TGCAGCGTGGTCTTATTCAGGGGGAAAGGAAACACCATATATTTT CSVVLFRGKGNTIYF
. TRBJ1-5 TRBV7-2 . TGTGCCAGCAGCCCATACGGGATCAGCAATCAGCCCCAGCATTTT CASSPYGISNQPQHF